The 20 T cell receptor delta chains in this list originate from one sample, sequenced in a study of delta chains in infants with herpesvirus infections. Gamma-chain- and delta-chain-specific primers converted PBMC RNA into TCR cDNA. TCRdb re-identified clones in the RT-PCR reads via CATT. The sample records about 2,500 delta-chain clones, 30% to 40% being singletons. Sequenced here: peripheral blood, sampled at time point 4 of longitudinal follow-up. These receptors were taken from a human donor who was a Ugandan infant, either HIV-exposed or HIV-unexposed (not recorded which).

The rearrangement joins TRAV36/DV7 to TRDJ1; D might be TRDD3 (6 bases). Trimming left V 4 bases short and J 0 bases short, with 22 bases between. Germline V gives CDR1 VTNFRS, CDR2 LTSSGIE (reference sequence). The CDR3 contains 17 residues. The CDR3 region is CAVSHSVLGPYTDKLIF. DNA of the CDR3: TGTGCTGTGTCCCATTCCGTCCTGGGGCCCTACACCGATAAACTCATCTTT.

The chain uses TRDV2 and TRDJ1; 9 nucleotides align to TRDD3. There are 17 residues in the CDR3. Germline CDR1 and CDR2: GEAIGNYY and EKD. V shed 0 bases, J shed 10 bases, and the junction held 17 bases outside the gene matches. The DNA for the CDR3 is TGTGCCTGTGACACCGCGCACTTTAACTGGGGGAGAAGGGGACTCATCTTT. It codes for CACDTAHFNWGRRGLIF.

This clone is labeled large. The same CDR3 arises from other DNA sequences in this sample as well. The chain links TRDV2 to TRDJ3; 10 bases fit TRDD3. V was pared by 1 base and J by 1 base, with 3 bases of the junction left unmatched. The CDR3 sequence is 18 residues long. Germline V CDR1 and CDR2: GEAIGNYY, EKD. CDR3 coding DNA: TGTGCCTGTGACACTGGGGGATACCTGTCCTGGGACACCCGACAGATGTTTTTC. Translated: CACDTGGYLSWDTRQMFF.

Only one count was recorded for this clone. With a far larger clone one base away, a read error is the likely cause. The V gene is TRDV1, the J gene TRDJ1, with 9 bases fitting TRDD2. CDR1 TSWWSYY and CDR2 QGS come from the germline V gene. The CDR3 consists of 21 residues. DNA for the CDR3: TGTGCTCTTGGGGACTACCTTCCTACGGTAACTGGCATGCTTGACACCTATAAACTCATCTTT. The encoded protein is CALGDYLPTVTGMLDTYKLIF.

In its sample, this clone ranks as large (0.1 to 1%). The CDR3 is CACDPVLGDTPSWDTRQMFF. For the CDR3, the DNA is TGTGCCTGTGACCCTGTACTGGGGGATACGCCCTCCTGGGACACCCGACAGATGTTTTTC. The V call is TRDV2, the J call TRDJ3; TRDD3 agrees at 13 bases. The germline V gene encodes CDR1 GEAIGNYY and CDR2 EKD. This CDR3 is built from 20 residues. Trimming cost V 3 bases and J 0 bases; bases outside gene matches: 7.

V gene TRDV2 combines with J gene TRDJ3, with D maybe TRDD2 (5 bases). The germline V gene encodes CDR1 GEAIGNYY and CDR2 EKD. V lost 3 bases and J lost 0, with 14 bases in between. This CDR3 is built from 18 residues. CDR3 region: CACDSLRQSSWDTRQMFF. The CDR3 coding sequence is TGTGCCTGTGACTCCCTACGGCAAAGCTCCTGGGACACCCGACAGATGTTTTTC.

The gene calls are TRDV2 and TRDJ1; a weak D match, TRDD3 (5 bases). Germline V gives CDR1 GEAIGNYY, CDR2 EKD. V was cut by 0 bases and J by 1 base, with 14 bases left in between. The CDR3 sequence is 16 residues long. The CDR3 DNA follows: TGTGCCTGTGACACCGTAGCTGGGAGGCGCACCGATAAACTCATCTTT. It is translated as CACDTVAGRRTDKLIF.

By share, this clone ranks as medium-sized (0.01 to 0.1%). The CDR3 region has the DNA TGTGCTCTTGGGCCTCGCGCAGTGCCCCGTACTCTTCTGGTGGGCGATAAACTCATCTTT. Protein product: CALGPRAVPRTLLVGDKLIF. The chain joins TRDV1 to TRDJ1; D not certain. The CDR3 covers 20 residues. The V gene's germline CDR1 is TSWWSYY and CDR2 QGS. The V and J ends lost 5 bases and 4 bases respectively, with 32 bases between them.

This clone came up once. This clone may be a read error of a much larger clone one base away. V gene TRDV1 combines with J gene TRDJ1, with D possibly TRDD3 on 6 matching bases. The V gene lost 2 bases and the J gene lost 9 bases, with 22 bases spanning the gap. CDR1 and CDR2 (germline): TSWWSYY, QGS. This CDR3 is 16 amino acids long. CDR3 nucleotide sequence: TGTGCTCTTGGGGAATTAAGACCGACACAGGACTGGGAACTCATCTTT. Its protein is CALGELRPTQDWELIF.

V gene TRDV1 combines with J gene TRDJ1; 12 bases align to TRDD3. Looked up from germline, CDR1 is TSWWSYY and CDR2 is QGS. The CDR3 has 19 residues. The trim removed 1 base at V and 0 bases at J, leaving 9 bases unmatched. This chain's CDR3 is CALGEHPWGIRAYTDKLIF. Written as DNA, the CDR3 is TGTGCTCTTGGGGAACATCCCTGGGGGATACGGGCCTACACCGATAAACTCATCTTT.

Comment on this clone: One base away lies a much larger clone, so this may be a sequencing read error. Other DNA variants within this sample encode the same CDR3. The chain carries TRDV2 and TRDJ2; D remains ambiguous. The CDR3 runs to 18 residues. The germline gives CDR1 GEAIGNYY, CDR2 EKD. Trimming took 0 bases from V and 5 from J, leaving 21 bases between them. The CDR3 reads CACDTIGPGGSSTAQLFF. The CDR3, as DNA: TGTGCCTGTGACACCATTGGGCCTGGAGGATCCTCAACAGCACAACTCTTCTTT.

CDR3 amino acids: CALGEGLHHSVLGDPETAQLFF. CDR3 in DNA: TGTGCTCTTGGGGAGGGCCTTCACCATTCCGTACTGGGGGATCCAGAGACAGCACAACTCTTCTTT. V is TRDV1 and J is TRDJ2; 10 bases align to TRDD3. Trimming took 3 bases from V and 4 from J; bases not matched to a gene: 23. This CDR3 is 22 amino acids long. Germline lookup yields CDR1 TSWWSYY and CDR2 QGS.

The rearrangement uses TRDV1 and TRDJ1; TRDD3 matches 7 bases. J was trimmed by 0 bases and V by 1 base; bases with no gene match: 23. Germline V lookup: CDR1 TSWWSYY, CDR2 QGS. The CDR3 is 22 residues long. CDR3 DNA: TGTGCTCTTGGGGAACCGAATCTCTTGGGGGACACGCATCGCAAGTACACCGATAAACTCATCTTT. Translated: CALGEPNLLGDTHRKYTDKLIF.

The rearrangement uses TRDV2 and TRDJ1; TRDD3 might be the D (5 bases). The length of the CDR3 is 20 residues. The V end lost 3 bases, the J end lost 2 bases, and 30 bases lay between the germline ends. Germline V gives CDR1 GEAIGNYY, CDR2 EKD. Here the CDR3 DNA reads TGTGCCTGTGACCCTCTCGTCGTAGGGGAAAGGGACAGTGATACCGATAAACTCATCTTT. It yields the protein CACDPLVVGERDSDTDKLIF.

The chain combines TRDV2 with TRDJ3, with 11 bases matching TRDD3. After removal of 3 bases from V and 0 bases from J, the junction contained 3 bases not matched to a gene. The CDR3 is 18 amino acids. Germline CDR1 GEAIGNYY, CDR2 EKD. The CDR3 loop reads CACDLLGDSSWDTRQMFF. Here the CDR3 DNA reads TGTGCCTGTGACCTACTGGGGGATAGCTCCTGGGACACCCGACAGATGTTTTTC.

This chain links TRDV2 with TRDJ1; D is undetermined. Germline CDR1 is GEAIGNYY and CDR2 is EKD. The CDR3 extends over 14 amino acids. The V gene lost 3 bases and the J gene lost 1 base, with 11 bases spanning the gap. The CDR3 loop reads CACDSLLLTDKLIF. The CDR3 DNA reads as TGTGCCTGTGACTCCTTACTCCTCACCGATAAACTCATCTTT.

This chain connects TRDV2 to TRDJ2; 10 bases fit TRDD3. Looked up from germline, CDR1 is GEAIGNYY and CDR2 is EKD. V lost 3 bases and J lost 0; bases outside the gene matches: 6. The CDR3 has 17 amino acids. The CDR3 DNA reads as TGTGCCTGTGACCAACTGGGGGATGGGACTTTGACAGCACAACTCTTCTTT. Translated: CACDQLGDGTLTAQLFF.

This clone has only a few counts. This chain links TRDV1 with TRDJ1; 10 bases match TRDD3. Trimming cost V 3 bases and J 0 bases; bases outside gene matches: 22. Per the germline V gene, CDR1 is TSWWSYY and CDR2 is QGS. The CDR3 runs to 22 residues. The CDR3 is CALGDTRCLFFWGINYTDKLIF. The CDR3, as DNA: TGTGCTCTTGGGGATACACGGTGCCTTTTCTTCTGGGGGATAAATTACACCGATAAACTCATCTTT.

Judged by abundance, this clone is large. The chain is built from TRAV38-2/DV8 and TRDJ1; TRDD2 matches 7 bases. J was trimmed by 2 bases and V by 2 bases; bases with no gene match: 24. CDR1 and CDR2 from the germline V gene are TSESDYY and QEAYKQQN. The CDR3 has 21 residues. The CDR3 DNA sequence: TGTGCTTATAGGAGTCCGGCCTTCCTGATTCGTCCCTTTACGGCAACCGATAAACTCATCTTT. Translating gives CAYRSPAFLIRPFTATDKLIF.

Points on this clone: With a much larger clone just one base away, this may be a read error. This chain joins TRDV2 and TRDJ3; TRDD3 matches at 8 bases. CDR1 and CDR2 (germline): GEAIGNYY, EKD. The CDR3 is made up of 19 amino acids. The CDR3 nucleotides are TGTGCCCGTGACCGGGTTATGGGGGATCTATCCTGGGACACCCGACAGATGTTTTTC. Its protein product is CARDRVMGDLSWDTRQMFF.